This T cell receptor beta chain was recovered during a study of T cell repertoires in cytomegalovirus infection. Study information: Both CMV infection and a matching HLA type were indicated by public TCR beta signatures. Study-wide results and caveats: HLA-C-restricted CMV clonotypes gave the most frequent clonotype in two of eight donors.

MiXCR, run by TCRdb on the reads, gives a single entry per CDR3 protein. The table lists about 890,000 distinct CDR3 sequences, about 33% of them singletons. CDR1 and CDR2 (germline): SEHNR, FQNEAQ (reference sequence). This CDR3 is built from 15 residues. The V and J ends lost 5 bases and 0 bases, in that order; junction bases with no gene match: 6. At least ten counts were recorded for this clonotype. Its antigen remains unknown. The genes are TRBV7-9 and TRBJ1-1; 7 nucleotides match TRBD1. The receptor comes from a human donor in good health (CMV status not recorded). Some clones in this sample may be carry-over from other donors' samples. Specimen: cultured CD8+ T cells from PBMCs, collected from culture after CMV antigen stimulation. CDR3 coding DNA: TGTGCCAGCAGCGGAGGGACAGTGATGAACACTGAAGCTTTCTTT. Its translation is CASSGGTVMNTEAFF.